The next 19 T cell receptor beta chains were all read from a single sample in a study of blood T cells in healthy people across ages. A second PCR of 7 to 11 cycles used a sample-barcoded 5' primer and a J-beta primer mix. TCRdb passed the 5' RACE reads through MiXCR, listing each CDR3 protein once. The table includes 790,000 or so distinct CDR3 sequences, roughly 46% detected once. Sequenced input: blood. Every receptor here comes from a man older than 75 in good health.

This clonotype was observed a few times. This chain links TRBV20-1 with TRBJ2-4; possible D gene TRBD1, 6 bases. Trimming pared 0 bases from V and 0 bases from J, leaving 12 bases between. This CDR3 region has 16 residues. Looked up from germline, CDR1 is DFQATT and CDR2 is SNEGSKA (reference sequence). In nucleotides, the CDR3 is TGCAGTGCTAGAGATTACAGGGATCTAGCCAAAAACATTCAGTACTTC. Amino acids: CSARDYRDLAKNIQYF.

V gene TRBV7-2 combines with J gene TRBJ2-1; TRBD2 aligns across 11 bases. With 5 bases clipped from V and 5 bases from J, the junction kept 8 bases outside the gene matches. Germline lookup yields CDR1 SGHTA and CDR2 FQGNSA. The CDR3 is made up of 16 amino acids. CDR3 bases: TGTGCCAGCAGCCAGACTAGCGGGGTAAACGACAATGAGCAGTTCTTC. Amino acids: CASSQTSGVNDNEQFF.

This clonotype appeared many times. The CDR3 loop reads CASSLASGLAGVSYEQYF. The DNA for the CDR3 is TGTGCCAGCAGCTTAGCCAGTGGACTAGCGGGAGTGAGTTACGAGCAGTACTTC. The chain combines TRBV7-2 with TRBJ2-7, with 13 bases matching TRBD2. The germline CDR1 and CDR2 sequences are SGHTA and FQGNSA. The CDR3 spans 18 residues. The J segment lost 4 bases and the V segment lost 0 bases, leaving 9 bases of the junction unmatched.

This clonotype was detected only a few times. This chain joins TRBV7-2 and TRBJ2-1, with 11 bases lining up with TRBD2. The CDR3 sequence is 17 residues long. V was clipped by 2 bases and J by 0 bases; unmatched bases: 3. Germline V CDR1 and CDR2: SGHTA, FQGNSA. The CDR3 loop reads CASSLTTSGSSYNEQFF. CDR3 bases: TGTGCCAGCAGCTTAACCACTAGCGGGAGCTCCTACAATGAGCAGTTCTTC.

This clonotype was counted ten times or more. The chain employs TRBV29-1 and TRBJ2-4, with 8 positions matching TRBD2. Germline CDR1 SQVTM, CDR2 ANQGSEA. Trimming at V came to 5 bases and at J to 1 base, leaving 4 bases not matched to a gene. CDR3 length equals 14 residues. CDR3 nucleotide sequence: TGCAGCGTTCCTAGCGGGTCTGCCAAAAACATTCAGTACTTC. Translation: CSVPSGSAKNIQYF. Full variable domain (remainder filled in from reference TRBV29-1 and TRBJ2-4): SAVISQKPSRDICQRGTSLTIQCQVDSQVTMMFWYRQQPGQSLTLIATANQGSEATYESGFVIDKFPISRPNLTFSTLTVSNMSPEDSSIYLCSVPSGSAKNIQYFGAGTRLSVL.

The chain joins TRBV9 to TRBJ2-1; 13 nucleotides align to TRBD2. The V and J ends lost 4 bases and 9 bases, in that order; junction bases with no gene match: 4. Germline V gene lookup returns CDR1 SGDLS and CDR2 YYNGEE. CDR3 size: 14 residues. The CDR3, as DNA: TGTGCCAGCAGCCCGAGGACTAGCGGGAGTGAGCAGTTCTTC. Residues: CASSPRTSGSEQFF.

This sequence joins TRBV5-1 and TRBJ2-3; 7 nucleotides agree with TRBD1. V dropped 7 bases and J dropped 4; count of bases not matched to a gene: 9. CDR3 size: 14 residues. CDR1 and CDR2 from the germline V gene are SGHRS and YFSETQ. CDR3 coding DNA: TGCGCCAGCGGGATACAAGGGGGCGCAGATACGCAGTATTTT. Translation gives CASGIQGGADTQYF.

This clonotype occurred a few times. This chain's CDR3 is CSVGDLGAKNIQYF. For the CDR3, the DNA is TGCAGCGTCGGGGACCTAGGTGCCAAAAACATTCAGTACTTC. V usage is TRBV29-1 and J usage is TRBJ2-4; possibly TRBD1 or TRBD2 for D (5 bases each). V was clipped by 6 bases and J by 1 base, with 13 bases between them. Germline V gene data show CDR1 as SQVTM and CDR2 as ANQGSEA. CDR3 length equals 14 residues. Complete variable domain (other parts from reference TRBV29-1 and TRBJ2-4): SAVISQKPSRDICQRGTSLTIQCQVDSQVTMMFWYRQQPGQSLTLIATANQGSEATYESGFVIDKFPISRPNLTFSTLTVSNMSPEDSSIYLCSVGDLGAKNIQYFGAGTRLSVL.

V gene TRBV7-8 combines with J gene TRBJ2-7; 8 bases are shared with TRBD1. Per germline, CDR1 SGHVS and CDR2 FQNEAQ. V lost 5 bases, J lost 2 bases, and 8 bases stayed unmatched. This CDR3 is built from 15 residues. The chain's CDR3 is CASSKDRGPTYEQYF. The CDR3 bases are TGTGCCAGCAGCAAAGACAGGGGCCCTACCTACGAGCAGTACTTC.

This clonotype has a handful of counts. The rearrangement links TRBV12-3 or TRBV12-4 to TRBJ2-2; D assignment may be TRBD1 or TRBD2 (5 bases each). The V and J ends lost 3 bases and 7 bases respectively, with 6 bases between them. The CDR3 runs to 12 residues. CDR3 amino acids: CASSFGGGELFF. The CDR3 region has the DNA TGTGCCAGCAGTTTTGGGGGCGGGGAGCTGTTTTTT.

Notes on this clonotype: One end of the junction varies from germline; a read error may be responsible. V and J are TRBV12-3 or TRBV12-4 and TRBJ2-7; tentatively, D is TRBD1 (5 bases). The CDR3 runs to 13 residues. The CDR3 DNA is TGTGCCAGCAGTTCAGCGCAGGGCTACCAGCAGTACTTC. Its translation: CASSSAQGYQQYF.

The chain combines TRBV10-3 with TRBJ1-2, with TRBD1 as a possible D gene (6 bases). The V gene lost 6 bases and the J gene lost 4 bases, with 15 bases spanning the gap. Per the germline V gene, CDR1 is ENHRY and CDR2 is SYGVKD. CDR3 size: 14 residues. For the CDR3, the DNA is TGTGCCATCAGCGAACAGGGCGGCGGCTATGGCTACACCTTC. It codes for CAISEQGGGYGYTF.

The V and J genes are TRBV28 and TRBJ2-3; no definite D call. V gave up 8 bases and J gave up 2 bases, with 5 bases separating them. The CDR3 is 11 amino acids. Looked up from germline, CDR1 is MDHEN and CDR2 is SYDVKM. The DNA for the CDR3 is TGTGCCAGCGCCTTCACAGATACGCAGTATTTT. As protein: CASAFTDTQYF.

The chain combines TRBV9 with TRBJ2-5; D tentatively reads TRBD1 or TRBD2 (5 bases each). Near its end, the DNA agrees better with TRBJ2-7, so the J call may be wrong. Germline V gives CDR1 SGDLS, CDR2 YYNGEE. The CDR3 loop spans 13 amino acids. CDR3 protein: CASSGNVGDEQYF. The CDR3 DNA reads TGTGCCAGCAGCGGAAACGTGGGGGACGAGCAGTACTTC.

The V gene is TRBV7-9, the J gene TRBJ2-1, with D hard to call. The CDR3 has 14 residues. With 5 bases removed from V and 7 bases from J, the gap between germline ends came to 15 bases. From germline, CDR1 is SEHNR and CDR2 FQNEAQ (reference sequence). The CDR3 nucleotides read TGTGCCAGCAGCCCCCCGGGCCCTTGGAATGAGCAGTTCTTC. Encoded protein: CASSPPGPWNEQFF. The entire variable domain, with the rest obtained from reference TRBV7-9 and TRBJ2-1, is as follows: DTGVSQNPRHKITKRGQNVTFRCDPISEHNRLYWYRQTLGQGPEFLTYFQNEAQLEKSRLLSDRFSAERPKGSFSTLEIQRTEQGDSAMYLCASSPPGPWNEQFFGPGTRLTVL.

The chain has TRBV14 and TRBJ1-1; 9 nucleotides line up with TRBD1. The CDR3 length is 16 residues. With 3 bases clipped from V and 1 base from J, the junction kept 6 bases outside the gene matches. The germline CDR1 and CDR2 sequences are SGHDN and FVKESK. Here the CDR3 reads CASSHRTTGGNTEAFF. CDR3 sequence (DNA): TGTGCCAGCAGCCACCGAACGACAGGGGGGAACACTGAAGCTTTCTTT.

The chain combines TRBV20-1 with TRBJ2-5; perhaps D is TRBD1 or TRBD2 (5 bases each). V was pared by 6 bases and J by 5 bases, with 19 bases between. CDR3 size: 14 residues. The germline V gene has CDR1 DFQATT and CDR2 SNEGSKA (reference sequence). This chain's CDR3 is CSAQTMLGVETQYF. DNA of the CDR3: TGCAGTGCCCAGACCATGTTGGGGGTGGAGACCCAGTACTTC.

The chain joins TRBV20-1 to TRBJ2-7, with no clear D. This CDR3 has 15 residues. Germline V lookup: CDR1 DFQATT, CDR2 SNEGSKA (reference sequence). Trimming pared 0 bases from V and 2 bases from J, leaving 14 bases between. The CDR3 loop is CSARDAAGPPYEQYF. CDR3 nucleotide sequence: TGCAGTGCTAGAGATGCGGCAGGACCTCCCTACGAGCAGTACTTC.

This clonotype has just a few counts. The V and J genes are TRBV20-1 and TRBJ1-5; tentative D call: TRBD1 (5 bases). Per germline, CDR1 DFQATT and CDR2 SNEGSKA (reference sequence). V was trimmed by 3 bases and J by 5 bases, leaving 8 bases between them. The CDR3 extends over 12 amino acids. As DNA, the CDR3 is TGCAGTGCTAGTAAAGGGGATCAGCCCCAGCATTTT. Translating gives CSASKGDQPQHF.